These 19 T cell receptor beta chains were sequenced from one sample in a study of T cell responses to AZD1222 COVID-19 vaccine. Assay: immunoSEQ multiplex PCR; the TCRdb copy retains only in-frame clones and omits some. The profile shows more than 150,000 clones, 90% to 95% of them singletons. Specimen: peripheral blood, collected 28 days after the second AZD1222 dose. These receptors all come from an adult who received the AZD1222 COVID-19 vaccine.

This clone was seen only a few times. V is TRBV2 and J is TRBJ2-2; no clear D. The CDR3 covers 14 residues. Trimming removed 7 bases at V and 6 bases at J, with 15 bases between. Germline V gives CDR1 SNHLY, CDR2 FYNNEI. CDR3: CASIRRETAGELFF. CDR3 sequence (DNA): TGTGCCAGCATACGTAGGGAAACGGCCGGGGAGCTGTTTTTT. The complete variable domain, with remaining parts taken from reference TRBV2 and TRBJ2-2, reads EPEVTQTPSHQVTQMGQEVILRCVPISNHLYFYWYRQILGQKVEFLVSFYNNEISEKSEIFDDQFSVERPDGSNFTLKIRSTKLEDSAMYFCASIRRETAGELFFGEGSRLTVL.

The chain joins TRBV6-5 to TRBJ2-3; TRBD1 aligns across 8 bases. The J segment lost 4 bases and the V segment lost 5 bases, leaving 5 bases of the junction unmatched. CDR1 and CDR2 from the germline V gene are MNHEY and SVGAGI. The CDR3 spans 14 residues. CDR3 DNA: TGTGCCAGCAGTCTACGGACAGGGTCAGATACGCAGTATTTT. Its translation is CASSLRTGSDTQYF.

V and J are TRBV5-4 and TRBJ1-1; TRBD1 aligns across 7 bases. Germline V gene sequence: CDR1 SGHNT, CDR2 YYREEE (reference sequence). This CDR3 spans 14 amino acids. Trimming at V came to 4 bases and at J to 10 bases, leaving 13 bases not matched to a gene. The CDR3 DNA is TGTGCCAGCAGCGGATATGGGGAGGGGGCGCGAGCTTTCTTT. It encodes CASSGYGEGARAFF.

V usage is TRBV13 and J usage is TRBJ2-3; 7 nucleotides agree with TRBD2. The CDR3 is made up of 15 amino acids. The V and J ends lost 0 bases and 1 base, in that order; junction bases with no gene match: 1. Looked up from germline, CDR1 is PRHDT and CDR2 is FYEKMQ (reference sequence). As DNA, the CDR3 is TGTGCCAGCAGCTTAGGCCGGGGGGGCACAGATACGCAGTATTTT. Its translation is CASSLGRGGTDTQYF.

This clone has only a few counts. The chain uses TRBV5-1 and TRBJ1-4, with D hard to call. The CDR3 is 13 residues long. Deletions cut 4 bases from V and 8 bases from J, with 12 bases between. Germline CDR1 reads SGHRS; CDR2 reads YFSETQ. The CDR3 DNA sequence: TGCGCCAGCAGCCCGCCGGACCGGGAAAAACTGTTTTTT. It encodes CASSPPDREKLFF.

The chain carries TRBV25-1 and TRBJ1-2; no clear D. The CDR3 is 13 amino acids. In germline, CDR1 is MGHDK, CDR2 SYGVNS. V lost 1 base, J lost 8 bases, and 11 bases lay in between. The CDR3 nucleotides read TGTGCCAGCAGTGAATCTCAGGCCTTAGGCTACACCTTC. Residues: CASSESQALGYTF.

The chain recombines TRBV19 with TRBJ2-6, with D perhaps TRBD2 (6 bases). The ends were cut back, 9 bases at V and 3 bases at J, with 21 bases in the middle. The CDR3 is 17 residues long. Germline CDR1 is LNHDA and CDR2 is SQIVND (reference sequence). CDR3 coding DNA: TGTGCCAGGGAGGGTAGGAGGGAATTCGGTGGGGCCAACGTCCTGACTTTC. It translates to CAREGRREFGGANVLTF.

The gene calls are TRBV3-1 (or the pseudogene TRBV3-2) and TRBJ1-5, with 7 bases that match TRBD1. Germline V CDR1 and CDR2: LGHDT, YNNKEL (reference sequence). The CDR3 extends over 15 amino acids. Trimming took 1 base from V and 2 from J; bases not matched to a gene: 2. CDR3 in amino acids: CASSQGQGGNQPQHF. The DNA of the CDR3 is TGTGCCAGCAGCCAAGGACAGGGAGGCAATCAGCCCCAGCATTTT.

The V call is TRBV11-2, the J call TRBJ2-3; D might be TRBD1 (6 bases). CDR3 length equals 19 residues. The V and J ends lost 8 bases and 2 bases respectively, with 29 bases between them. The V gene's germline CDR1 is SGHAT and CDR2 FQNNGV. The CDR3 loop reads CASRYPRGSGGRFTDTQYF. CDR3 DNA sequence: TGTGCCAGCCGATACCCCAGGGGAAGTGGGGGCAGATTCACAGATACGCAGTATTTT.

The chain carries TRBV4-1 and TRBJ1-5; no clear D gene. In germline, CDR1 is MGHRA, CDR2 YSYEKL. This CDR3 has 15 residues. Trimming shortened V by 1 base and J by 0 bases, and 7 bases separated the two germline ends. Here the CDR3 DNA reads TGCGCCAGCAGCCAAGGGAGATCTAGCAATCAGCCCCAGCATTTT. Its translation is CASSQGRSSNQPQHF.

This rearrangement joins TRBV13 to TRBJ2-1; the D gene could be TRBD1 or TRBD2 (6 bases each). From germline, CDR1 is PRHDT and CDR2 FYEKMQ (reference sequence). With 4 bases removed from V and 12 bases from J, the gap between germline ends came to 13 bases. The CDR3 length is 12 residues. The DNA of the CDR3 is TGTGCCAGCAGCTACGACAGGAGGGGGCAGTTCTTC. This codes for CASSYDRRGQFF.

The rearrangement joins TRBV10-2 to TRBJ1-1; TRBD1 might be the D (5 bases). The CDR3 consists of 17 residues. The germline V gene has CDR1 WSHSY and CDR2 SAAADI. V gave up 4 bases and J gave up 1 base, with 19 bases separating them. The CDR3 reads CASSGVGVGGTNTEAFF. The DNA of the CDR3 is TGCGCCAGCAGTGGGGTTGGGGTTGGAGGGACGAACACTGAAGCTTTCTTT.

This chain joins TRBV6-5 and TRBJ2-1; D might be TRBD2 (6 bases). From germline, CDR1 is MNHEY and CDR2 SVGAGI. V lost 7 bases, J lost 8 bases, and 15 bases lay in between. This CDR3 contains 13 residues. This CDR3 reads CASTGRGLDEQFF. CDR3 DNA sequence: TGTGCCAGCACGGGGCGGGGCCTCGATGAGCAGTTCTTC.

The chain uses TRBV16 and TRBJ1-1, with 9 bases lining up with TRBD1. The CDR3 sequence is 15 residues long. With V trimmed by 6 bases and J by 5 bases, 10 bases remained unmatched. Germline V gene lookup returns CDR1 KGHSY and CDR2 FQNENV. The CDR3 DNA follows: TGTGCCAGCAGTATTACAGGGGGCGGGTATACTGAAGCTTTCTTT. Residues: CASSITGGGYTEAFF.

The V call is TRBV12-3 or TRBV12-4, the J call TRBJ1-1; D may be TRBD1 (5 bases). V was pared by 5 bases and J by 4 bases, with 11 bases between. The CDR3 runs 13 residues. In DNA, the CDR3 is TGTGCCAGCAGTAGGGACGGGGTCACTGAAGCTTTCTTT. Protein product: CASSRDGVTEAFF.

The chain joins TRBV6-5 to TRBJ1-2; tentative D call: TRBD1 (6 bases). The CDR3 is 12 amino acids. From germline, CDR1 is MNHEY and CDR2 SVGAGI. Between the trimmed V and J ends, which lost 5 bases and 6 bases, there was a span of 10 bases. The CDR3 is CASSQQGNGYTF. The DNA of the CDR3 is TGTGCCAGCAGTCAACAGGGAAATGGCTACACCTTC.

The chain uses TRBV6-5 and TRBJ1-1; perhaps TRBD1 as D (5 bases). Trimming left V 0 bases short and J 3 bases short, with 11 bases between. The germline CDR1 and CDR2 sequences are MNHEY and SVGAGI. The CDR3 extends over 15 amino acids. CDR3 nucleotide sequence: TGTGCCAGCAGTTACTCGATCTTCAGGGACACTGAAGCTTTCTTT. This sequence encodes CASSYSIFRDTEAFF.

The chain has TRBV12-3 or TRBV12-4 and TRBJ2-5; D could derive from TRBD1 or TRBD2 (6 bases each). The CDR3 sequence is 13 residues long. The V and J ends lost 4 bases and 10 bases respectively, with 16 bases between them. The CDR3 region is CASSSPGAGSQYF. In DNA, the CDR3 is TGTGCCAGCAGTTCCCCAGGGGCGGGGAGCCAGTACTTC.

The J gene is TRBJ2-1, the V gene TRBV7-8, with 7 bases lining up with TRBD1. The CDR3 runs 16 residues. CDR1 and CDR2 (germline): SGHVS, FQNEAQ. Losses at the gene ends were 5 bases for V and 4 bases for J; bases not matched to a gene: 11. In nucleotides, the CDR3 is TGTGCCAGCAGCCCTACGACAGGGTCAACTTACAATGAGCAGTTCTTC. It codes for CASSPTTGSTYNEQFF.